Shown below are 19 T cell receptor beta chains from a single sample sequenced in a study of blood T cells in healthy people across ages. Alongside a J-beta primer mix, a sample-barcoded 5' primer served in a second PCR lasting roughly 6 to 12 cycles. TCRdb used MiXCR to reprocess the 5' RACE reads, holding one entry per CDR3 protein. The table has hundreds of thousands of distinct CDR3 sequences, about 54% seen once. Specimen: blood. The receptors originated from a man in his sixties in good health.

In its sample, this clonotype was seen a few times. This chain connects TRBV28 to TRBJ1-6; the match to TRBD1 covers 7 bases. The junction had 7 bases not matched to a gene; V was cut back by 2 bases and J by 9 bases. The germline gives CDR1 MDHEN, CDR2 SYDVKM. The CDR3 has 15 amino acids. The CDR3 region is CASSLPTNRGSPLHF. The CDR3 coding sequence is TGTGCCAGCAGTTTACCCACCAACAGGGGTTCACCCCTCCACTTT.

The chain couples TRBV27 to TRBJ2-1; D perhaps matches TRBD2 (7 bases). V was cut by 4 bases and J by 5 bases, with 12 bases left in between. This CDR3 region has 14 residues. The germline gives CDR1 MNHEY, CDR2 SMNVEV (reference sequence). This chain's CDR3 is CASSWGGADNEQFF. CDR3 nucleotide sequence: TGTGCCAGCAGTTGGGGGGGCGCGGACAATGAGCAGTTCTTC.

This chain links TRBV2 with TRBJ2-7; 8 nucleotides align to TRBD1. The CDR3 covers 16 residues. Germline CDR1 reads SNHLY; CDR2 reads FYNNEI. Trimming cost V 7 bases and J 3 bases; bases outside gene matches: 14. CDR3 sequence: CASTVTSGQGGYEQYF. The CDR3 DNA reads as TGTGCCAGCACTGTAACATCCGGACAGGGAGGCTACGAGCAGTACTTC.

This clonotype was recorded only once. The chain employs TRBV10-3 and TRBJ2-1; 7 bases map to TRBD2. This CDR3 comprises 16 residues. Germline-derived CDR1 and CDR2 are ENHRY and SYGVKD. Unmatched junction bases numbered 11, after V lost 4 bases and J lost 5 bases. CDR3 DNA: TGTGCCATCAGTGGGCCCGGCCAGCGGGGAAACAATGAGCAGTTCTTC. It codes for CAISGPGQRGNNEQFF.

The chain uses TRBV6-6 and TRBJ1-5; maybe TRBD1 (6 bases). The germline gives CDR1 MNHNY, CDR2 SVGAGI (reference sequence). The CDR3 loop spans 12 amino acids. V was shortened by 2 bases and J by 7 bases, with 6 bases between the two germline ends. The CDR3 bases are TGTGCCAGCAGTTACGACAGGCAGCCCCAGCATTTT. This encodes CASSYDRQPQHF.

This sequence joins TRBV12-5 and TRBJ2-5, with D uncertain. The V gene lost 7 bases and the J gene lost 2 bases, with 11 bases spanning the gap. This CDR3 is 13 amino acids long. Germline V gene sequence: CDR1 LGHNT, CDR2 FRNRAP. Written as DNA, the CDR3 is TGTGCTAGTGCTTTCGGGCAGCAAGAGACCCAGTACTTC. Its protein is CASAFGQQETQYF. Filled out from reference TRBV12-5 and TRBJ2-5, the complete variable domain reads DARVTQTPRHKVTEMGQEVTMRCQPILGHNTVFWYRQTMMQGLELLAYFRNRAPLDDSGMPKDRFSAEMPDATLATLKIQPSEPRDSAVYFCASAFGQQETQYFGPGTRLLVL.

Here the CDR3 DNA reads TGTGCCAGCAGCCTGCCGGGAAGGGCGGGGACAGATACGCAGTATTTT. Amino acids: CASSLPGRAGTDTQYF. The chain is built from TRBV27 and TRBJ2-3; D might be TRBD2 (6 bases). The CDR3 is 16 residues long. Germline lookup yields CDR1 MNHEY and CDR2 SMNVEV (reference sequence). The V end lost 6 bases, the J end lost 3 bases, and 19 bases lay between the germline ends.

This clonotype was counted a few times. The rearrangement links TRBV6-5 to TRBJ2-1, with D possibly matching TRBD2 (7 bases). V lost 10 bases to trimming and J lost 0 bases, with 13 bases between them. The CDR3 extends over 14 amino acids. CDR1 and CDR2 from the germline V gene are MNHEY and SVGAGI. The CDR3 DNA sequence: TGTGCCACCGGCGGGGGCATCTCCTACAATGAGCAGTTCTTC. Translated: CATGGGISYNEQFF.

This rearrangement joins TRBV2 to TRBJ2-7; maybe TRBD2 (6 bases). This CDR3 has 14 residues. Germline loops: CDR1 SNHLY, CDR2 FYNNEI. V dropped 8 bases and J dropped 3 bases, with 17 bases sitting between them. The CDR3 DNA is TGTGCCAGCGCCCCGTTGCGGGGTGGCTACGAGCAGTACTTC. Protein product: CASAPLRGGYEQYF.

The rearrangement uses TRBV20-1 and TRBJ1-2, with 8 bases fitting TRBD1. Germline V gene lookup returns CDR1 DFQATT and CDR2 SNEGSKA (reference sequence). The J segment lost 8 bases and the V segment lost 5 bases, leaving 4 bases of the junction unmatched. The CDR3 loop spans 11 amino acids. CDR3 amino acids: CSAPRTGGYTF. In DNA form, the CDR3 reads TGCAGTGCTCCGCGGACAGGGGGCTACACCTTC.

This clonotype has a handful of counts. This chain joins TRBV4-1 and TRBJ2-4; the D is unclear. V gave up 0 bases and J gave up 0 bases, with 18 bases separating them. This CDR3 spans 19 amino acids. The germline CDR1 and CDR2 sequences are MGHRA and YSYEKL. The CDR3 DNA is TGCGCCAGCAGCCAAGATTTGTCAGCCAATGCCATAGCCAAAAACATTCAGTACTTC. This gives the protein CASSQDLSANAIAKNIQYF.

V is TRBV6-6 and J is TRBJ2-2; tentative D call: TRBD1 (6 bases). The V end was cut by 8 bases, the J end by 2 bases, with 9 bases between. CDR1 and CDR2 from the germline V gene are MNHNY and SVGAGI (reference sequence). The CDR3 totals 13 residues. In DNA, the CDR3 is TGTGCCAGCCGGGACACCAACACCGGGGAGCTGTTTTTT. Protein: CASRDTNTGELFF.

The chain is built from TRBV20-1 and TRBJ2-1; the D gene is possibly TRBD2 (7 bases). V lost 6 bases, J lost 3 bases, and 9 bases lay in between. CDR1 and CDR2 from the germline V gene are DFQATT and SNEGSKA (reference sequence). The length of the CDR3 is 12 residues. DNA of the CDR3: TGCAGTGCGGGGGGGCGCTACAATGAGCAGTTCTTC. This gives the protein CSAGGRYNEQFF.

The chain uses TRBV20-1 and TRBJ1-5; a weak D match, TRBD1 (5 bases). The V and J ends lost 3 bases and 7 bases respectively, with 13 bases between them. This CDR3 region has 13 residues. The germline gives CDR1 DFQATT, CDR2 SNEGSKA (reference sequence). CDR3 region: CSARRQGGQPQHF. The CDR3 region has the DNA TGCAGTGCTAGGAGGCAGGGTGGGCAGCCCCAGCATTTT.

The chain joins TRBV15 to TRBJ2-4; D perhaps matches TRBD2 (5 bases). The end of the DNA aligns better with TRBJ2-7, so the J call may be wrong. CDR1 is LNHNV and CDR2 is YYDKDF in the germline V gene (reference sequence). The CDR3 sequence is 15 residues long. The CDR3 region has the DNA TGTGCCACCAGCAGACCCCCCCGGGGTTTCTACGAGCAGTACTTC. This translates into CATSRPPRGFYEQYF.

This chain links TRBV20-1 with TRBJ2-1; 9 bases fit TRBD2. Trimming removed 0 bases from V and 2 bases from J; junction bases left unmatched: 8. CDR1 is DFQATT and CDR2 is SNEGSKA in the germline V gene (reference sequence). This CDR3 contains 17 residues. The CDR3 DNA reads as TGCAGTGCTAGAGATGCTGGGCGGGGGGGCCCCTACAATGAGCAGTTCTTC. It codes for CSARDAGRGGPYNEQFF.

This clonotype occurred a few times. This sequence joins TRBV12-3 or TRBV12-4 and TRBJ2-3; D is ambiguous. This CDR3 spans 14 amino acids. The ends were cut back, 3 bases at V and 13 bases at J, with 20 bases in the middle. CDR3 amino acids: CASSFGVAADAEYF. For the CDR3, the DNA is TGTGCCAGCAGTTTTGGGGTGGCCGCAGATGCGGAGTATTTT.

CDR3 region: CASSKGDRRTDTQYF. CDR3 nucleotides: TGCGCCAGCAGCAAAGGGGACAGGAGAACAGATACGCAGTATTTT. The chain is built from TRBV5-1 and TRBJ2-3, with TRBD1 matching 8 bases. Germline values: CDR1 SGHRS, CDR2 YFSETQ. The V segment lost 4 bases and the J segment 3 bases; nucleotides outside the gene matches: 7. The CDR3 consists of 15 residues.

This clonotype was counted a few times. V and J are TRBV5-8 and TRBJ1-1; D is uncertain. The germline V and J ends were trimmed by 0 bases and 4 bases, with 10 bases remaining between them. The germline CDR1 and CDR2 sequences are SGHTS and YDEGEE. The CDR3 length is 14 residues. CDR3 residues: CASSLVGGFTEAFF. As DNA, the CDR3 is TGTGCCAGCAGCTTGGTCGGCGGCTTCACTGAAGCTTTCTTT.